This T cell receptor (beta chain) was found in a study of T-cell memory formation after mild COVID-19. TCRdb used MiXCR to reprocess the 5' RACE reads, holding one entry per CDR3 protein. The sample comprises approximately 250,000 distinct CDR3 sequences, 16% of which are singletons, and 20% to 25% rests with the top ten. This CDR3 has 14 residues. Germline CDR1 reads MNHEY; CDR2 reads SVGAGI. With 6 bases clipped from V and 2 bases from J, the junction kept 4 bases outside the gene matches. This clonotype originated in a man aged 18 to 30 who had mild COVID-19 (a few samples of this study predate the infection). Cell type and time point are not known. The chain has TRBV6-5 and TRBJ2-3; 8 bases line up with TRBD2. Sample: PBMCs or a T cell subset sorted from them (not recorded which). The CDR3 DNA reads as TGTGCCAGCAGGTTAGCGGGGTACACAGATACGCAGTATTTT. As protein: CASRLAGYTDTQYF.